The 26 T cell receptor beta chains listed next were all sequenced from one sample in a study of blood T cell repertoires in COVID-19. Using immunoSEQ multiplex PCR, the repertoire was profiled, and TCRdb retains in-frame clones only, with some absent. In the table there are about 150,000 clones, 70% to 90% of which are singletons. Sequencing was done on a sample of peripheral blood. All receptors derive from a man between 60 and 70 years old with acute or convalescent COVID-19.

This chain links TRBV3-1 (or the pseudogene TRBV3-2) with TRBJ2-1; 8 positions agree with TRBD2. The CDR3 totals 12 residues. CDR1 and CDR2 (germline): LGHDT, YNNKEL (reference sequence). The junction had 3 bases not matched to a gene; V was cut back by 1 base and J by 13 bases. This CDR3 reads CASSQAGGPQFF. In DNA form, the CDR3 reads TGTGCCAGCAGCCAAGCGGGGGGGCCTCAGTTCTTC.

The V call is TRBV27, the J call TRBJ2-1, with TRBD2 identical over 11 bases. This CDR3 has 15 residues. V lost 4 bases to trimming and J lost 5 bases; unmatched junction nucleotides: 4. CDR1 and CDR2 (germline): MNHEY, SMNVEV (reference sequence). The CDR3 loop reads CASSYSGGVHNEQFF. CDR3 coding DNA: TGTGCCAGCAGTTATAGCGGGGGGGTGCACAATGAGCAGTTCTTC.

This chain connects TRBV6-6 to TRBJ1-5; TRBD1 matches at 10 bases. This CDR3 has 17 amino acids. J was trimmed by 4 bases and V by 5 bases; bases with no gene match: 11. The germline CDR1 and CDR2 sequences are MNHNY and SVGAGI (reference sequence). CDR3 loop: CASSPLRQGARNQPQHF. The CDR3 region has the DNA TGTGCCAGCAGTCCCCTGCGACAGGGGGCTCGAAATCAGCCCCAGCATTTT.

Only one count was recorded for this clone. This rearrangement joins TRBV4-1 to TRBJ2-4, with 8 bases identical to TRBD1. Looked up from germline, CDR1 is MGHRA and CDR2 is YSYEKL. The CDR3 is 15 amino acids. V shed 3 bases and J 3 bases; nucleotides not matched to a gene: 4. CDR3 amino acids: CASSHLGQDKNIQYF. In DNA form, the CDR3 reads TGCGCCAGCAGCCACCTGGGACAGGACAAAAACATTCAGTACTTC.

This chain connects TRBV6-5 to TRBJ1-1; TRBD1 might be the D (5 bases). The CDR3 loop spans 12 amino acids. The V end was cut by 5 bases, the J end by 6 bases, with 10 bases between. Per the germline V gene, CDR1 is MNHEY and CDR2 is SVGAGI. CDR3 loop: CASSRGVAEAFF. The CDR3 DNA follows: TGTGCCAGCAGTAGGGGTGTAGCTGAAGCTTTCTTT.

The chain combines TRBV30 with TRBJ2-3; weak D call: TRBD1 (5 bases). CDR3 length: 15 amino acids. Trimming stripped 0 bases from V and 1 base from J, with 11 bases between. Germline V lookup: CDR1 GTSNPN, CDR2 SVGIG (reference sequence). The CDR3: CAWSVALGGTDTQYF. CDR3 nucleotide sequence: TGTGCCTGGAGTGTGGCTCTAGGGGGCACAGATACGCAGTATTTT. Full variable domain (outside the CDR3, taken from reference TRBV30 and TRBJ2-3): SQTIHQWPATLVQPVGSPLSLECTVEGTSNPNLYWYRQAAGRGLQLLFYSVGIGQISSEVPQNLSASRPQDRQFILSSKKLLLSDSGFYLCAWSVALGGTDTQYFGPGTRLTVL.

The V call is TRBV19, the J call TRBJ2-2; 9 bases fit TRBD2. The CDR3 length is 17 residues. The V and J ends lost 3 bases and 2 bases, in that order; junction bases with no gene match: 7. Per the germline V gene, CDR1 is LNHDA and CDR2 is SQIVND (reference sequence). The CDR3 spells CASSIQRGDSNTGELFF. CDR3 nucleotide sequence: TGTGCCAGTAGTATCCAGCGGGGGGACTCTAACACCGGGGAGCTGTTTTTT. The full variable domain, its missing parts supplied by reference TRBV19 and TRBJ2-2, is DGGITQSPKYLFRKEGQNVTLSCEQNLNHDAMYWYRQDPGQGLRLIYYSQIVNDFQKGDIAEGYSVSREKKESFPLTVTSAQKNPTAFYLCASSIQRGDSNTGELFFGEGSRLTVL.

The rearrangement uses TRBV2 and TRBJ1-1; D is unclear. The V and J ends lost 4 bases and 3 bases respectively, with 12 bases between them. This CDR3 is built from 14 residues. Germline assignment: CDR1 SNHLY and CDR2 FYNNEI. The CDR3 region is CASSAWSFDTEAFF. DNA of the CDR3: TGTGCCAGCAGTGCTTGGAGTTTCGACACTGAAGCTTTCTTT.

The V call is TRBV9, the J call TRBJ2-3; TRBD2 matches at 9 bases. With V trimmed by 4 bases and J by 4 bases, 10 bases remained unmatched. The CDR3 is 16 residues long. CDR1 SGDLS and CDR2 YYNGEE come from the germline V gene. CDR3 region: CASSTPLAGSADTQYF. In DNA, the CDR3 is TGTGCCAGCAGCACCCCTCTAGCGGGGAGCGCAGATACGCAGTATTTT.

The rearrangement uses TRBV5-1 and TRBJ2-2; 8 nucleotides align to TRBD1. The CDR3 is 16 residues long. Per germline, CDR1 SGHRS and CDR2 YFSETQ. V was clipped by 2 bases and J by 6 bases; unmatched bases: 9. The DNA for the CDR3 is TGCGCCAGCAGCTTCGGACAGGGTCATAGGTCCGGGGAGCTGTTTTTT. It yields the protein CASSFGQGHRSGELFF.

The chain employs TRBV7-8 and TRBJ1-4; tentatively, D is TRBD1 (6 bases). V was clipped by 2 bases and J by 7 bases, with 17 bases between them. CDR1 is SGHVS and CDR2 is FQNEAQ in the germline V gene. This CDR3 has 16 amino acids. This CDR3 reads CASSLSTQGIGEKLFF. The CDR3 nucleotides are TGTGCCAGCAGCTTAAGCACACAGGGAATAGGTGAAAAACTGTTTTTT.

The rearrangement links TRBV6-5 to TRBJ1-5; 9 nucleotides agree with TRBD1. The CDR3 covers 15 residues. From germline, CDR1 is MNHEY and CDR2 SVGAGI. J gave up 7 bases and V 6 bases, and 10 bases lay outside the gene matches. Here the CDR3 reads CASSFEYRGQQPQHF. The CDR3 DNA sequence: TGTGCCAGCAGCTTCGAATACAGGGGGCAACAGCCCCAGCATTTT.

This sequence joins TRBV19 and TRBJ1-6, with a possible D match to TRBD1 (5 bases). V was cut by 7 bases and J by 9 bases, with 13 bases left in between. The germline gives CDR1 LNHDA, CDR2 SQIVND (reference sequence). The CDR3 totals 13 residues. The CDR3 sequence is CASTASGGSPLHF. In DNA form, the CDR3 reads TGTGCCAGTACCGCGTCCGGGGGTTCACCCCTCCACTTT.

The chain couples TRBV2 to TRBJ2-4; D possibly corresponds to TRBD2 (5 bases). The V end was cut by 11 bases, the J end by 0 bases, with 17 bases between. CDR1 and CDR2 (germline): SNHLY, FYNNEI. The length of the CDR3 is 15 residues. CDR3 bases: TGTGCCGGAACCTACAGCGGACTAGCCAAAAACATTCAGTACTTC. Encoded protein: CAGTYSGLAKNIQYF.

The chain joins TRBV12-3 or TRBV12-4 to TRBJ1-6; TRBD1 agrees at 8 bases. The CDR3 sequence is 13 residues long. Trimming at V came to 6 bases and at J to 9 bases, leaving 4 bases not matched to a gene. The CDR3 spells CASSLQGASPLHF. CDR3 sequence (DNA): TGTGCCAGCAGCCTTCAGGGGGCTTCACCCCTCCACTTT.

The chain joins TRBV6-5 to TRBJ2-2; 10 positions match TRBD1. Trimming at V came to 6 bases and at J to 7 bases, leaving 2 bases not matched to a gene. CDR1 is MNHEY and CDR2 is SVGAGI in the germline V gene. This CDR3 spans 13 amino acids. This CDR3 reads CASRTGGGGELFF. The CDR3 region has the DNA TGTGCCAGCAGGACAGGGGGCGGCGGGGAGCTGTTTTTT.

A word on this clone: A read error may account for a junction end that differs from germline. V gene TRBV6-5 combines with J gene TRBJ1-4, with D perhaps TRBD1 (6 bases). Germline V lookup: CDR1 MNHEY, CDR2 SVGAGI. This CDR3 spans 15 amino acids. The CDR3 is CASRAGAVGEEKLFF. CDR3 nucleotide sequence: TGTGCGAGCAGGGCAGGGGCAGTAGGAGAAGAAAAACTGTTTTTT.

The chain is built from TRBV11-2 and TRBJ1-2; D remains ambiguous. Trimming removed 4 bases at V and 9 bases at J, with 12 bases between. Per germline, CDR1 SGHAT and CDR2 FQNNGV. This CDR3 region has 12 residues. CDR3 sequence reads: CASSSTSESYTF. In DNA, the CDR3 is TGTGCCAGCAGCTCAACAAGTGAAAGCTACACCTTC.

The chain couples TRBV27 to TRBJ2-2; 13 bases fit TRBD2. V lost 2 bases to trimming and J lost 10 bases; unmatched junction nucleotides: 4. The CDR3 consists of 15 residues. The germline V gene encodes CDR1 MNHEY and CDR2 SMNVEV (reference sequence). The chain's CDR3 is CASSLRGLAGPELFF. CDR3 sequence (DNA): TGTGCCAGCAGTTTAAGGGGACTAGCGGGGCCGGAGCTGTTTTTT.

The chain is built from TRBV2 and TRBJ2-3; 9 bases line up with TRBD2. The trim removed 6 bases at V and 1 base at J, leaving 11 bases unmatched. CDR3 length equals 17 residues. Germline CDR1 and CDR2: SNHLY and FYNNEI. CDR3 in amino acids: CASRTGLAGIGTDTQYF. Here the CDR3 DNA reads TGTGCCAGCAGGACCGGCCTAGCGGGGATAGGCACAGATACGCAGTATTTT.

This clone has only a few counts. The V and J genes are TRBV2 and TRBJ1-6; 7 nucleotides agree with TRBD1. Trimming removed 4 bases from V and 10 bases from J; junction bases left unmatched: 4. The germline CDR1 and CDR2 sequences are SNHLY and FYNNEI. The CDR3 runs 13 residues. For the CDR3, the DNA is TGTGCCAGCAGTGCAACAGGGGACTCACCCCTCCACTTT. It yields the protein CASSATGDSPLHF.

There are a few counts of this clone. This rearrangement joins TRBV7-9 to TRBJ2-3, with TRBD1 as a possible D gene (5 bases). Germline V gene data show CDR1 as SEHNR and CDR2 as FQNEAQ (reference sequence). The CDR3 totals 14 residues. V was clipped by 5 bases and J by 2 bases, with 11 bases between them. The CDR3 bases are TGTGCCAGCAGCAGACAGACGCCCACAGATACGCAGTATTTT. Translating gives CASSRQTPTDTQYF.

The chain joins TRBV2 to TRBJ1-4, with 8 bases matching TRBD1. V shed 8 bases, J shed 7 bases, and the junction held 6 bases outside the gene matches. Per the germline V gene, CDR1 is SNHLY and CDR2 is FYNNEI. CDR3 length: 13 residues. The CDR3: CASSTGGSEKLFF. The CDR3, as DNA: TGTGCCAGCTCCACAGGGGGTTCTGAAAAACTGTTTTTT.

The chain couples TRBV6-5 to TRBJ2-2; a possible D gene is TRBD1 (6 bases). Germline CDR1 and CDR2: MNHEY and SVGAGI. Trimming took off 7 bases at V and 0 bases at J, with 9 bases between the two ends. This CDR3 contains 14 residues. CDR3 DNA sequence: TGTGCCAGCACGCAGGGGCCGAACACCGGGGAGCTGTTTTTT. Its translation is CASTQGPNTGELFF.

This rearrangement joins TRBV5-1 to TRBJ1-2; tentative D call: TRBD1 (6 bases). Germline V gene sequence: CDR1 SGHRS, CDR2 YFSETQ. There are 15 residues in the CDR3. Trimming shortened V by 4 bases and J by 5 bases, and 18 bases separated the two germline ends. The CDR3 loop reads CASSRTTGREYGYTF. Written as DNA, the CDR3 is TGCGCCAGCAGCCGGACTACAGGGCGGGAGTATGGCTACACCTTC.

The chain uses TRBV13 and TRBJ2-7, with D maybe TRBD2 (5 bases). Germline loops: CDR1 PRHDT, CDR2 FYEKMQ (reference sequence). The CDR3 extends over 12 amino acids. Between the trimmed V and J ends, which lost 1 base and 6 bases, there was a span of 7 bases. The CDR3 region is CASSLVAGEQYF. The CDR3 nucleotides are TGTGCCAGCAGCTTAGTTGCGGGCGAGCAGTACTTC.